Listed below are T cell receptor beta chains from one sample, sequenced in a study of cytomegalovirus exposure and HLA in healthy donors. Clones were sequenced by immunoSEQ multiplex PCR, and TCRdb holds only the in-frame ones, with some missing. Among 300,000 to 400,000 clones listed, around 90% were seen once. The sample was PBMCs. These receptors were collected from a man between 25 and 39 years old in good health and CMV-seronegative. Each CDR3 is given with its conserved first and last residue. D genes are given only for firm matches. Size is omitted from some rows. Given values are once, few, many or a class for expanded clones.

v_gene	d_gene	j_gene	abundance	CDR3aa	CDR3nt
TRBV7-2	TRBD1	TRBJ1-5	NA	CASSPDRTGAYQPQHF	TGTGCCAGCAGCCCAGACCGGACAGGGGCTTATCAGCCCCAGCATTTT
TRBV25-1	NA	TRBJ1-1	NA	CASRDRLNTEAFF	TGTGCCAGCAGAGACAGGCTGAACACTGAAGCTTTCTTT
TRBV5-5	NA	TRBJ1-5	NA	CASSLLDQPQHF	TGTGCCAGCAGCCTACTAGATCAGCCCCAGCATTTT
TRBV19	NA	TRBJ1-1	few	CASSSGNFPEAFF	TGTGCCAGTAGTTCAGGGAATTTCCCTGAAGCTTTCTTT
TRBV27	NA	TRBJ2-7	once	CASSLGRGAYEQYF	TGTGCCAGCAGTTTAGGCAGGGGGGCCTACGAGCAGTACTTC
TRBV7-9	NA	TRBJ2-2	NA	CASSFTAQFHGELFF	TGTGCCAGCAGCTTTACAGCCCAGTTCCACGGGGAGCTGTTTTTT
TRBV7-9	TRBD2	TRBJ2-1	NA	CASRAGGLYNEQFF	TGTGCCAGCCGTGCGGGGGGGCTCTACAATGAGCAGTTCTTC
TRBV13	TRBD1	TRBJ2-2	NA	CASSLGQGNTGELFF	TGTGCCAGCAGCCTAGGACAGGGCAACACCGGGGAGCTGTTTTTT
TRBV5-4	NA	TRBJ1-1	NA	CASRPRAGNTEAFF	TGTGCCAGCAGGCCGAGAGCCGGGAACACTGAAGCTTTCTTT
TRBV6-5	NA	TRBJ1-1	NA	CASSRTINTEAFF	TGTGCCAGCAGCCGGACAATAAACACTGAAGCTTTCTTT
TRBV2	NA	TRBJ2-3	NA	CASSELAVSSTDTQYF	TGTGCCAGCAGTGAGCTAGCTGTCTCTAGCACAGATACGCAGTATTTT
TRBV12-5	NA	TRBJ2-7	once	CASGLVLLDRTLVPEQYF	TGTGCTAGTGGTTTGGTTCTACTTGACAGGACTCTCGTCCCAGAGCAGTACTTC
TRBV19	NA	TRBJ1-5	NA	CASSRDTPNQPQHF	TGTGCCAGTAGTCGAGACACTCCCAATCAGCCCCAGCATTTT
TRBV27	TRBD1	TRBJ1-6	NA	CASSLPGTAYNSPLHF	TGTGCCAGCAGTTTGCCCGGGACAGCCTATAATTCACCCCTCCACTTT
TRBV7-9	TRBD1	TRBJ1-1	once	CASSLRGQGNTEAFF	TGTGCCAGCAGCTTGAGGGGACAGGGGAACACTGAAGCTTTCTTT
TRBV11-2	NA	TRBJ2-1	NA	CASSLDQGPYNEQFF	TGTGCCAGCAGCTTAGATCAGGGTCCCTACAATGAGCAGTTCTTC
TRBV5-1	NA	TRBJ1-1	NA	CASSWLTGGNTEAFF	TGCGCCAGCAGCTGGCTGACAGGTGGAAACACTGAAGCTTTCTTT
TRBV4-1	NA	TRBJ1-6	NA	CASSQDQGWNNSPLHF	TGCGCCAGCAGCCAAGATCAGGGCTGGAACAATTCACCCCTCCACTTT
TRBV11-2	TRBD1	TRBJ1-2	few	CASSGRTGEFSYGYTF	TGTGCCAGCAGCGGCAGGACAGGGGAATTCTCTTATGGCTACACCTTC
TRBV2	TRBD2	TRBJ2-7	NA	CASSGTSGGRSSYEQYF	TGTGCCAGCAGTGGGACTAGCGGGGGCCGGAGCTCCTACGAGCAGTACTTC
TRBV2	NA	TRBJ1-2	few	CASSLTTNYGYTF	TGTGCCAGCAGCCTAACTACTAACTATGGCTACACCTTC
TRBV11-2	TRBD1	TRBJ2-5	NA	CASSLAGTVVGPQYF	TGTGCCAGCAGCCTCGCCGGGACAGTCGTGGGGCCCCAGTACTTC
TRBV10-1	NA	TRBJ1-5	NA	CASSEFRGGQPQHF	TGCGCCAGCAGTGAGTTCAGGGGTGGGCAGCCCCAGCATTTT
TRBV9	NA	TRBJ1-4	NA	CASSRTGGRNEKLFF	TGTGCCAGCAGCAGAACGGGGGGGCGTAACGAAAAACTGTTTTTT
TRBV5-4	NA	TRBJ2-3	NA	CASSLSPSDTQYF	TGTGCCAGCAGCTTGTCCCCTTCGGATACGCAGTATTTT
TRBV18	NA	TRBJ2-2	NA	CASSPPTGTNTGELFF	TGTGCCAGCTCACCTCCGACAGGAACCAACACCGGGGAGCTGTTTTTT
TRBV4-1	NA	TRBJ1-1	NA	CASSLFRGAQMNTEAFF	TGCGCCAGCAGCCTGTTTCGCGGGGCTCAAATGAACACTGAAGCTTTCTTT
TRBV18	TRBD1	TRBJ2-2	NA	CASSPRSDRVTGELFF	TGTGCCAGCTCACCACGGAGCGACAGGGTCACCGGGGAGCTGTTTTTT
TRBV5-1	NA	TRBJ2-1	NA	CASSLGQVVYNEQFF	TGCGCCAGCAGCTTGGGACAGGTCGTGTACAATGAGCAGTTCTTC
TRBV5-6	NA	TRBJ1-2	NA	CASSLVAANYGYTF	TGTGCCAGCAGCTTGGTTGCAGCTAACTATGGCTACACCTTC
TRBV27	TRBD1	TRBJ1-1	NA	CASSFRTTGAREAFF	TGTGCCAGCAGTTTTCGCACGACAGGGGCTAGGGAAGCTTTCTTT
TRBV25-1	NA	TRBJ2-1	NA	CASSPSSAYNEQFF	TGTGCCAGCAGTCCTTCCTCAGCCTACAATGAGCAGTTCTTC
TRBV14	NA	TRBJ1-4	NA	CASSPRGAANEKLFF	TGTGCCAGCAGCCCCCGCGGGGCGGCTAATGAAAAACTGTTTTTT
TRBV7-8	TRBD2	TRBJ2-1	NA	CASSFTSGGSDEQFF	TGTGCCAGCAGCTTCACTAGCGGGGGGTCGGATGAGCAGTTCTTC
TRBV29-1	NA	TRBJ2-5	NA	CSVAGQPQETQYF	TGCAGCGTGGCGGGACAGCCCCAAGAGACCCAGTACTTC
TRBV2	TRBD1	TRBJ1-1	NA	CASRLMVRDRETFF	TGTGCCAGCAGACTTATGGTCCGGGACAGGGAAACTTTCTTT
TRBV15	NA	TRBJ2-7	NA	CATSRVDSSYEQYF	TGTGCCACCAGCAGAGTCGACAGTTCCTACGAGCAGTACTTC